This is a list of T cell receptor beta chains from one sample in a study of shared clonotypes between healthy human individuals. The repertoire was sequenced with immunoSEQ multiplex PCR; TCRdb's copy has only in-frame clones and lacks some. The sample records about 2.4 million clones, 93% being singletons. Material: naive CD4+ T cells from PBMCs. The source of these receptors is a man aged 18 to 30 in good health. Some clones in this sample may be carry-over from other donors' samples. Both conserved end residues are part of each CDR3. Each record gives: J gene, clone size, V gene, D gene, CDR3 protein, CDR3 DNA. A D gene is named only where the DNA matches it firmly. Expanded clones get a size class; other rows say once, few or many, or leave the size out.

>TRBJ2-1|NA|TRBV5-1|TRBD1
CASSAGQGPHNEQFF
TGCGCCAGCAGCGCGGGACAGGGGCCCCACAATGAGCAGTTCTTC
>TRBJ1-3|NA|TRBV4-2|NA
CASSQDGTGGNTIYF
TGTGCCAGCAGCCAAGATGGGACGGGTGGAAACACCATATATTTT
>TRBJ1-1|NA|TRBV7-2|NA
CASSLAGVNTEAFF
TGTGCCAGCAGCTTAGCCGGGGTGAACACTGAAGCTTTCTTT
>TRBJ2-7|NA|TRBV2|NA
CASSGDGYEQYF
TGTGCCAGCAGTGGAGACGGCTACGAGCAGTACTTC
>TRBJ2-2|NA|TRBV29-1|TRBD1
CSVDRDGGTGELFF
TGCAGCGTGGACAGGGACGGGGGTACCGGGGAGCTGTTTTTT
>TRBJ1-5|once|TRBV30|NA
CAWSITGGSQPQHF
TGTGCCTGGAGTATTACGGGGGGGAGTCAGCCCCAGCATTTT
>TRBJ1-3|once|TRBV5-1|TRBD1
CASSLEATGAGNTIYF
TGCGCCAGCAGCTTGGAGGCAACAGGGGCTGGAAACACCATATATTTT
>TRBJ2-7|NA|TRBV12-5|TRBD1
CASGRDSSYEQYF
TGTGCTAGTGGTCGGGACAGCTCCTACGAGCAGTACTTC
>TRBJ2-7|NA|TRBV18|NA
CASSPMPGQKEQYF
TGTGCCAGCTCACCCATGCCGGGACAAAAGGAGCAGTACTTC
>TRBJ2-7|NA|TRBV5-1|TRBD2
CASSLAVGTNYEQYF
TGCGCCAGCAGCTTGGCCGTGGGGACTAACTACGAGCAGTACTTC
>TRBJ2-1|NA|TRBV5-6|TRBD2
CASSLPSISGRSNEQFF
TGTGCCAGCAGCCTCCCCTCGATTAGCGGGAGGTCGAATGAGCAGTTCTTC
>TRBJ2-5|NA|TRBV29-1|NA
CSVVRDDQETQYF
TGCAGCGTTGTCCGGGACGATCAAGAGACCCAGTACTTC
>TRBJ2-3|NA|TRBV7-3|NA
CASSLAGITDTQYF
TGTGCCAGCAGCCTCGCGGGGATCACAGATACGCAGTATTTT
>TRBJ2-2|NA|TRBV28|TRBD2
CASSTGGLANTGELFF
TGTGCCAGCAGCACCGGAGGACTAGCAAACACCGGGGAGCTGTTTTTT
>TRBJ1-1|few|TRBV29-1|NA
CSARPLYWNTEAFF
TGCAGCGCAAGACCTCTTTACTGGAACACTGAAGCTTTCTTT